The T cell receptor (beta chain) under discussion was sequenced for a study of T cells after yellow fever vaccination. Germline CDR1 MNHEY, CDR2 SVGAGI. This CDR3 region has 14 residues. Trimming shortened V by 0 bases and J by 7 bases, and 10 bases separated the two germline ends. This clonotype was detected only a few times. Each CDR3 protein is one row after TCRdb ran MiXCR on the 5' RACE reads. The profile shows hundreds of thousands of distinct CDR3 sequences, about 12% of them singletons. This chain uses TRBV6-5 with TRBJ1-5; D call uncertain. The sequence derives from a man aged 25-45 years who received the YFV17D yellow fever vaccine. Specimen: PBMCs, collected on the day of the yellow fever booster vaccination. CDR3 amino acids: CASSYSIRGQPQHF. The CDR3 DNA is TGTGCCAGCAGTTACTCGATCCGTGGACAGCCCCAGCATTTT.